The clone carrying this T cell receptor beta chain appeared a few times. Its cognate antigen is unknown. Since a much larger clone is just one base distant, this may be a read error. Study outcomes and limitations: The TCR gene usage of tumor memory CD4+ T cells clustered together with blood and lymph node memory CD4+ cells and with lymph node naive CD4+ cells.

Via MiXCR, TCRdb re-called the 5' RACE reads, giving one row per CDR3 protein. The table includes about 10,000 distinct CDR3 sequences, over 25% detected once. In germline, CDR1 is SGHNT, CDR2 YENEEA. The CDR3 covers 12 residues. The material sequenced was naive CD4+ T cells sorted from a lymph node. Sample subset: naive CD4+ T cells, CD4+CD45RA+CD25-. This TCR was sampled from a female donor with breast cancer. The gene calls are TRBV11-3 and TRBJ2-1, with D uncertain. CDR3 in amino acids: CVSSFVYNEQFF. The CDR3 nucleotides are TGTGTCAGCAGCTTTGTCTACAATGAGCAGTTCTTC.